The rows below give T cell receptor beta chains drawn from one sample of a study of T cells in Graves' hyperthyroidism and ophthalmopathy. TCRdb used MiXCR to reprocess the multiplex PCR reads, holding one entry per CDR3 protein. The sample carries approximately 510,000 distinct CDR3 sequences, roughly 20% recorded once. The sample consisted of blood. The source of these receptors is a man in his late teens or twenties with Graves' hyperthyroidism. The CDR3 runs from the conserved cysteine through the conserved F or W. Fields, in order: V gene, J gene, clone size, D gene, CDR3 protein, CDR3 DNA. The D gene is left open where the match is weak. Expanded clones get a size class; other rows say once, few or many, or leave the size out.

v_gene: TRBV6-5; j_gene: TRBJ2-7; abundance: many; d_gene: -; CDR3aa: CASSSIDSTHEQYF; CDR3nt: TGTGCCAGCAGCTCCATCGACAGTACCCACGAGCAGTACTTC
v_gene: TRBV6-1; j_gene: TRBJ1-3; abundance: many; d_gene: -; CDR3aa: CASSPNAANSGNTIYF; CDR3nt: TGTGCCAGCAGTCCCAATGCGGCAAACTCTGGAAACACCATATATTTT
v_gene: TRBV27; j_gene: TRBJ1-1; abundance: -; d_gene: -; CDR3aa: CASSSSIGANTEAFF; CDR3nt: TGTGCCAGCAGTTCGAGTATTGGAGCGAACACTGAAGCTTTCTTT
v_gene: TRBV7-9; j_gene: TRBJ1-6; abundance: -; d_gene: -; CDR3aa: CASSSGQPNSPLHF; CDR3nt: TGTGCCAGCAGCTCCGGACAGCCTAATTCACCCCTCCACTTT
v_gene: TRBV6-5; j_gene: TRBJ2-4; abundance: many; d_gene: -; CDR3aa: CASSYGGGRAKNIQYF; CDR3nt: TGTGCCAGCAGTTACGGGGGGGGCAGAGCCAAAAACATTCAGTACTTC
v_gene: TRBV11-2; j_gene: TRBJ1-2; abundance: many; d_gene: -; CDR3aa: CASSLNRVRAGSGYTF; CDR3nt: TGTGCCAGCAGCTTAAACCGGGTCAGGGCGGGGAGTGGCTACACCTTC
v_gene: TRBV5-1; j_gene: TRBJ2-5; abundance: -; d_gene: TRBD2; CDR3aa: CASSLEGGTFGETQYF; CDR3nt: TGCGCCAGCAGCTTGGAGGGAGGGACTTTCGGAGAGACCCAGTACTTC
v_gene: TRBV30; j_gene: TRBJ1-2; abundance: many; d_gene: -; CDR3aa: CAWSADWPYGYTF; CDR3nt: TGTGCCTGGAGTGCAGACTGGCCCTATGGCTACACCTTC
v_gene: TRBV11-2; j_gene: TRBJ2-7; abundance: -; d_gene: -; CDR3aa: CASSLSLTLYEQYF; CDR3nt: TGTGCCAGCAGCTTATCCCTGACCTTATACGAGCAGTACTTC
v_gene: TRBV2; j_gene: TRBJ1-5; abundance: many; d_gene: -; CDR3aa: CASSDSISNQPQHF; CDR3nt: TGTGCCAGCAGTGATAGCATTAGCAATCAGCCCCAGCATTTT
v_gene: TRBV12-3/TRBV12-4; j_gene: TRBJ2-7; abundance: many; d_gene: -; CDR3aa: CASSLRQSSSYEQYF; CDR3nt: TGTGCCAGCAGTTTACGGCAATCGAGCTCCTACGAGCAGTACTTC
v_gene: TRBV20-1; j_gene: TRBJ1-2; abundance: few; d_gene: TRBD1; CDR3aa: CSARRGDRVYGYTF; CDR3nt: TGCAGTGCTAGGAGGGGTGACAGGGTCTATGGCTACACCTTC
v_gene: TRBV27; j_gene: TRBJ1-1; abundance: few; d_gene: TRBD1; CDR3aa: CASGTGKAFF; CDR3nt: TGTGCCAGCGGGACAGGGAAAGCTTTCTTT
v_gene: TRBV28; j_gene: TRBJ1-2; abundance: many; d_gene: TRBD1; CDR3aa: CASSPTGVYGYTF; CDR3nt: TGTGCCAGCAGTCCTACAGGGGTCTATGGCTACACCTTC
v_gene: TRBV30; j_gene: TRBJ2-7; abundance: many; d_gene: TRBD1; CDR3aa: CAWSVPGTGISYEQYF; CDR3nt: TGTGCCTGGAGTGTTCCCGGGACAGGGATCTCCTACGAGCAGTACTTC
v_gene: TRBV5-1; j_gene: TRBJ2-7; abundance: -; d_gene: TRBD2; CDR3aa: CASRLAGGYYEQYF; CDR3nt: TGCGCCAGCAGATTAGCGGGGGGATACTACGAGCAGTACTTC
v_gene: TRBV28; j_gene: TRBJ1-2; abundance: few; d_gene: TRBD1; CDR3aa: CASSSAGTGGPIGGYTF; CDR3nt: TGTGCCAGCAGTTCAGCCGGGACAGGAGGACCCATCGGGGGCTACACCTTC
v_gene: TRBV12-5; j_gene: TRBJ1-1; abundance: -; d_gene: -; CDR3aa: CASGLGGRGGTEAFF; CDR3nt: TGTGCTAGTGGTTTAGGAGGGAGGGGCGGCACTGAAGCTTTCTTT
v_gene: TRBV30; j_gene: TRBJ1-1; abundance: few; d_gene: TRBD1; CDR3aa: CATRTGAGTEAFF; CDR3nt: TGTGCCACCCGGACAGGGGCAGGCACTGAAGCTTTCTTT
v_gene: TRBV7-2; j_gene: TRBJ2-7; abundance: many; d_gene: -; CDR3aa: CASSLVRYYEQYF; CDR3nt: TGTGCCAGCAGCTTAGTGCGGTACTACGAGCAGTACTTC
v_gene: TRBV4-1; j_gene: TRBJ1-2; abundance: many; d_gene: -; CDR3aa: CASSQEGGILYGYTF; CDR3nt: TGCGCCAGCAGCCAAGAGGGCGGGATTCTCTATGGCTACACCTTC
v_gene: TRBV19; j_gene: TRBJ1-1; abundance: many; d_gene: -; CDR3aa: CASSTGTENTEAFF; CDR3nt: TGTGCCAGCAGTACCGGGACGGAGAACACTGAAGCTTTCTTT
v_gene: TRBV15; j_gene: TRBJ2-5; abundance: many; d_gene: -; CDR3aa: CATSRDHEEGLLETQYF; CDR3nt: TGTGCCACCAGCAGAGATCATGAGGAGGGGCTTTTAGAGACCCAGTACTTC
v_gene: TRBV2; j_gene: TRBJ2-3; abundance: -; d_gene: -; CDR3aa: CASSDRRVGTDTQYF; CDR3nt: TGTGCCAGCAGTGACCGCAGGGTAGGCACAGATACGCAGTATTTT
v_gene: TRBV11-2; j_gene: TRBJ2-2; abundance: -; d_gene: TRBD2; CDR3aa: CASSLLTSGGDNTGELLF; CDR3nt: TGTGCCAGCAGCTTATTGACTAGCGGGGGCGATAACACCGGGGAGCTGTTGTTT
v_gene: TRBV12-3/TRBV12-4; j_gene: TRBJ1-5; abundance: many; d_gene: TRBD1; CDR3aa: CASSWDRVNQPQHF; CDR3nt: TGTGCCAGCAGCTGGGACAGGGTCAATCAGCCCCAGCATTTT
v_gene: TRBV13; j_gene: TRBJ2-2; abundance: -; d_gene: TRBD2; CDR3aa: CASSSQLAGGPNTGELFF; CDR3nt: TGTGCCAGCAGCTCACAACTAGCGGGGGGGCCGAACACCGGGGAGCTGTTTTTT
v_gene: TRBV4-3; j_gene: TRBJ1-1; abundance: -; d_gene: -; CDR3aa: CASSLRARSDTEAFF; CDR3nt: TGCGCCAGCAGCCTCCGGGCGCGAAGTGACACTGAAGCTTTCTTT
v_gene: TRBV5-8; j_gene: TRBJ2-7; abundance: many; d_gene: TRBD1; CDR3aa: CASSLDRGLVEQYF; CDR3nt: TGTGCCAGCAGCTTGGACAGGGGGCTAGTCGAGCAGTACTTC
v_gene: TRBV2; j_gene: TRBJ1-1; abundance: many; d_gene: -; CDR3aa: CASNRDLGAEAFF; CDR3nt: TGTGCCAGCAATAGGGACCTCGGGGCTGAAGCTTTCTTT
v_gene: TRBV10-3; j_gene: TRBJ1-4; abundance: few; d_gene: -; CDR3aa: CAISVGQGEKLFF; CDR3nt: TGTGCCATCAGTGTAGGGCAGGGAGAAAAACTGTTTTTT
v_gene: TRBV6-5; j_gene: TRBJ2-7; abundance: many; d_gene: TRBD1; CDR3aa: CASSYSINRGYEQYF; CDR3nt: TGTGCCAGCAGTTACTCAATTAACAGGGGCTACGAGCAGTACTTC
v_gene: TRBV3-1; j_gene: TRBJ1-2; abundance: few; d_gene: -; CDR3aa: CASSQAGTSNGYTF; CDR3nt: TGTGCCAGCAGCCAGGCCGGGACAAGTAACGGCTACACCTTC
v_gene: TRBV28; j_gene: TRBJ1-1; abundance: many; d_gene: -; CDR3aa: CASSPEGGEAFF; CDR3nt: TGTGCCAGCAGTCCGGAGGGAGGTGAAGCTTTCTTT
v_gene: TRBV6-2/TRBV6-3; j_gene: TRBJ1-2; abundance: many; d_gene: -; CDR3aa: CASSATRYGYTF; CDR3nt: TGTGCCAGCAGCGCAACGCGCTATGGCTACACCTTC
v_gene: TRBV3-1; j_gene: TRBJ1-5; abundance: few; d_gene: TRBD1; CDR3aa: CASRLDRGRSNQPQHF; CDR3nt: TGTGCCAGCAGGTTAGACAGGGGGCGAAGCAATCAGCCCCAGCATTTT
v_gene: TRBV9; j_gene: TRBJ2-5; abundance: -; d_gene: TRBD1; CDR3aa: CASSSRTGGEETQYF; CDR3nt: TGTGCCAGCAGCTCCAGGACAGGGGGAGAAGAGACCCAGTACTTC
v_gene: TRBV12-3/TRBV12-4; j_gene: TRBJ2-2; abundance: many; d_gene: -; CDR3aa: CASSPKRTGELFF; CDR3nt: TGTGCCAGCAGTCCGAAAAGGACCGGGGAGCTGTTTTTT
v_gene: TRBV20-1; j_gene: TRBJ1-5; abundance: -; d_gene: -; CDR3aa: CSAKVVGGAGNQPQHF; CDR3nt: TGCAGTGCTAAGGTTGTTGGGGGGGCAGGCAATCAGCCCCAGCATTTT
v_gene: TRBV19; j_gene: TRBJ1-2; abundance: many; d_gene: -; CDR3aa: CASSIDLANYTF; CDR3nt: TGTGCCAGTAGTATAGATCTGGCCAACTACACCTTC
v_gene: TRBV27; j_gene: TRBJ2-7; abundance: -; d_gene: TRBD1; CDR3aa: CASSLYGTGMVEQYF; CDR3nt: TGTGCCAGCAGTTTATATGGGACAGGGATGGTCGAGCAGTACTTC
v_gene: TRBV28; j_gene: TRBJ1-2; abundance: many; d_gene: -; CDR3aa: CASSYRPGLGGYTF; CDR3nt: TGTGCCAGCAGCTACCGCCCAGGATTGGGAGGCTACACCTTC
v_gene: TRBV6-5; j_gene: TRBJ2-3; abundance: few; d_gene: -; CDR3aa: CASSFDRRGTQYF; CDR3nt: TGTGCCAGCAGTTTCGACCGCCGGGGTACCCAGTATTTT
v_gene: TRBV6-1; j_gene: TRBJ1-2; abundance: -; d_gene: -; CDR3aa: CASSPYTHYGYTF; CDR3nt: TGTGCCAGCAGTCCTTACACACACTATGGCTACACCTTC
v_gene: TRBV12-3/TRBV12-4; j_gene: TRBJ2-5; abundance: many; d_gene: -; CDR3aa: CASSSPWNETQYF; CDR3nt: TGTGCCAGCTCCTCCCCCTGGAATGAGACCCAGTACTTC
v_gene: TRBV6-5; j_gene: TRBJ2-2; abundance: few; d_gene: -; CDR3aa: CASSYAGQNTGELFF; CDR3nt: TGTGCCAGCAGTTACGCGGGACAGAACACCGGGGAGCTGTTTTTT